Listed below are T cell receptor beta chains from one sample, sequenced in a study of T-cell reconstitution after alpha-beta-depleted transplantation in children. MiXCR, applied by TCRdb to the PCR reads, yields one record per CDR3 protein. The table includes about 460,000 distinct CDR3 sequences, roughly a tenth detected once. The sample here was PBMCs, taken before TCRalphabeta/CD19-depleted stem cell transplant. The receptor set was obtained from a child aged 2 to 10 with inherited bone marrow failure, due to receive a stem cell transplant. Each CDR3 is given with its conserved first and last residue. A D gene is named only where the DNA matches it firmly. Size is omitted from some rows. Given values are once, few, many or a class for expanded clones.

d_call	clone_size	v_call	j_call	cdr3_aa	cdr3_nt
TRBD2	many	TRBV11-1	TRBJ2-2	CASSAGTSGRAVRTGELFF	TGTGCCAGCAGCGCCGGGACTAGCGGGAGGGCCGTGCGAACCGGGGAGCTGTTTTTT
TRBD2	many	TRBV7-8	TRBJ2-3	CASSLLGGLPTDTQYF	TGTGCCAGCAGCTTACTGGGGGGACTACCAACAGATACGCAGTATTTT
-	many	TRBV4-2	TRBJ2-7	CASSPRDGSVAYEQYF	TGTGCCAGCAGCCCCCGGGACGGGAGTGTCGCCTACGAGCAGTACTTC
TRBD2	few	TRBV20-1	TRBJ2-7	CSAESSGLAGEQYF	TGCAGTGCTGAGTCATCAGGGCTAGCGGGGGAGCAGTACTTC
TRBD2	many	TRBV28	TRBJ2-3	CASSLPGTITDTQYF	TGTGCCAGCAGTTTACCCGGGACTATAACAGATACGCAGTATTTT
-	many	TRBV29-1	TRBJ2-5	CSAYNSETQYF	TGCAGCGCATATAATTCGGAGACCCAGTACTTC
TRBD2	many	TRBV15	TRBJ2-3	CATSRDAGADTQYF	TGTGCCACCAGCAGAGATGCGGGAGCGGATACGCAGTATTTT
-	many	TRBV6-2/TRBV6-3	TRBJ2-2	CASSPKHTGELFF	TGTGCCAGCAGCCCAAAGCACACCGGGGAGCTGTTTTTT
-	many	TRBV6-5	TRBJ2-7	CASSYSSPGTYEQYF	TGTGCCAGCAGTTACTCCTCCCCAGGGACCTACGAGCAGTACTTC
-	-	TRBV29-1	TRBJ2-3	CSVGQSLVTDTQYF	TGCAGCGTAGGACAGTCCCTGGTCACAGATACGCAGTATTTT
-	-	TRBV19	TRBJ1-5	CASTARESYSNQPQHF	TGTGCCAGTACCGCCCGGGAGTCTTATAGCAATCAGCCCCAGCATTTT
TRBD1	many	TRBV7-2	TRBJ2-7	CASSLDRVTYEQYF	TGTGCCAGCAGTCTCGACAGGGTGACCTACGAGCAGTACTTC
TRBD1	many	TRBV10-3	TRBJ2-7	CAISEPGTGAYEQYF	TGTGCCATCAGTGAACCGGGGACAGGAGCCTACGAGCAGTACTTC
-	many	TRBV4-1	TRBJ2-3	CASSHRGDTQYF	TGCGCCAGCAGCCACCGCGGAGATACGCAGTATTTT
TRBD1	many	TRBV7-9	TRBJ1-2	CASSPGTADLNYGYTF	TGTGCCAGCAGCCCCGGGACAGCGGACCTTAACTATGGCTACACCTTC
TRBD1	many	TRBV11-2	TRBJ2-5	CASSLRTGVQETQYF	TGTGCCAGCAGCTTGCGGACAGGTGTCCAAGAGACCCAGTACTTC
-	many	TRBV24-1	TRBJ2-6	CATSGSGANVLTF	TGTGCCACCAGTGGGTCTGGGGCCAACGTCCTGACTTTC
-	many	TRBV5-1	TRBJ2-7	CASSLGGNYEQYF	TGTGCCAGCAGTTTAGGCGGGAACTACGAGCAGTACTTC
-	few	TRBV27	TRBJ1-2	CASSLSGPPTRGYTF	TGTGCCAGCAGTTTATCGGGGCCACCTACAAGAGGCTACACCTTC
TRBD1	-	TRBV5-5	TRBJ1-2	CASSFWDRGVYGYTF	TGTGCCAGCAGCTTCTGGGACAGGGGTGTGTATGGCTACACCTTC
-	many	TRBV12-3/TRBV12-4	TRBJ2-7	CASSPTGRYEQYF	TGTGCCAGCAGCCCGACAGGGAGGTACGAGCAGTACTTC
-	many	TRBV19	TRBJ2-7	CASSVSSSSYEQYF	TGTGCCAGTAGTGTCTCCTCAAGCTCCTACGAGCAGTACTTC
-	many	TRBV10-2	TRBJ1-6	CASSAGDGSPLHF	TGCGCCAGCAGTGCTGGGGATGGCTCACCCCTCCACTTT
TRBD2	-	TRBV23-1	TRBJ2-3	CASLAGGPGGAATQYF	TGCGCCAGCCTCGCGGGAGGCCCTGGTGGGGCGGCGACGCAGTATTTT
-	many	TRBV10-3	TRBJ2-1	CAISERDYNEQFF	TGTGCCATCAGTGAGCGGGACTACAATGAGCAGTTCTTC
-	few	TRBV7-6	TRBJ2-2	CASNNGGPYGGGELFF	TGTGCCAGCAACAACGGAGGGCCGTATGGGGGCGGGGAGCTGTTTTTT
TRBD2	few	TRBV11-1	TRBJ2-1	CASSSRGNSAGEYEQFF	TGTGCCAGCAGCTCCCGGGGAAATTCAGCGGGAGAATATGAGCAGTTCTTC
-	few	TRBV4-2	TRBJ2-3	CASSQVVSVGTDTQYF	TGTGCCAGCAGCCAAGTCGTCTCGGTCGGGACAGATACGCAGTATTTT